Below are 29 T cell receptor beta chains sequenced from a single sample in a study of cytomegalovirus exposure and HLA in healthy donors. PCR used 60 Vbeta primers and 13 Jbeta primers. Repertoires were generated with immunoSEQ multiplex PCR, while TCRdb's copy carries only in-frame clones and drops some. This sample carries tens of thousands of clones, about 80% of them seen once, and the ten largest clones take roughly 5.6%. Sample: PBMCs. Receptor source: a male donor in good health and CMV-seronegative.

The chain joins TRBV5-1 to TRBJ2-7, with TRBD1 matching over 9 bases. The CDR3 sequence is 16 residues long. With 2 bases clipped from V and 0 bases from J, the junction kept 6 bases outside the gene matches. The germline gives CDR1 SGHRS, CDR2 YFSETQ. The CDR3 nucleotides are TGCGCCAGCAGCTTCCCGGACAGGGGAAGCTCCTACGAGCAGTACTTC. Its translation: CASSFPDRGSSYEQYF. The full variable domain, completed using reference TRBV5-1 and TRBJ2-7, is KAGVTQTPRYLIKTRGQQVTLSCSPISGHRSVSWYQQTPGQGLQFLFEYFSETQRNKGNFPGRFSGRQFSNSRSEMNVSTLELGDSALYLCASSFPDRGSSYEQYFGPGTRLTVT.

This clone was seen only a few times. V and J are TRBV5-1 and TRBJ1-3; D perhaps matches TRBD1 (5 bases). This CDR3 has 14 amino acids. With 5 bases removed from V and 0 bases from J, the gap between germline ends came to 9 bases. CDR1 and CDR2 from the germline V gene are SGHRS and YFSETQ. In DNA, the CDR3 is TGCGCCAGCAGGGGACTTAGCTCTGGAAACACCATATATTTT. It is translated as CASRGLSSGNTIYF. The full variable domain, in which reference TRBV5-1 and TRBJ1-3 provide the parts outside the CDR3, is KAGVTQTPRYLIKTRGQQVTLSCSPISGHRSVSWYQQTPGQGLQFLFEYFSETQRNKGNFPGRFSGRQFSNSRSEMNVSTLELGDSALYLCASRGLSSGNTIYFGEGSWLTVV.

CDR3 loop: CASSEEGRNTEAFF. The CDR3 DNA follows: TGTGCCAGCAGTGAGGAGGGTAGGAACACTGAAGCTTTCTTT. The chain recombines TRBV6-1 with TRBJ1-1, with D unclear. The CDR3 loop spans 14 amino acids. Trimming removed 3 bases at V and 1 base at J, with 9 bases between. Germline CDR1 and CDR2: MNHNS and SASEGT.

The CDR3 sequence is CASSLEPARYGTPLHF. The CDR3 bases are TGTGCCAGCAGCTTAGAGCCGGCAAGGTACGGGACACCCCTCCACTTT. The rearrangement uses TRBV7-9 and TRBJ1-6; D gene unclear. V lost 1 base and J lost 11, with 18 bases in between. Germline loops: CDR1 SEHNR, CDR2 FQNEAQ (reference sequence). The CDR3 loop spans 16 amino acids.

V and J are TRBV4-1 and TRBJ2-1; 12 nucleotides align to TRBD2. Germline V gives CDR1 MGHRA, CDR2 YSYEKL. Losses at the gene ends were 6 bases for V and 4 bases for J; bases not matched to a gene: 7. CDR3 length: 16 amino acids. Here the CDR3 DNA reads TGCGCCAGCAGGGGGACTAGCGGGCTTACTTACAATGAGCAGTTCTTC. Its protein is CASRGTSGLTYNEQFF.

This chain links TRBV5-1 with TRBJ1-2; 7 positions agree with TRBD1. The CDR3 totals 15 residues. Germline V gives CDR1 SGHRS, CDR2 YFSETQ. Trimming cost V 2 bases and J 8 bases; bases outside gene matches: 12. The CDR3 sequence is CASSFEGIQGHGYTF. DNA of the CDR3: TGCGCCAGCAGCTTTGAAGGTATACAGGGGCACGGCTACACCTTC.

As DNA, the CDR3 is TGTGCCTGGACCTCCAGGGGATTTTCTGAAGCTTTCTTT. Its translation: CAWTSRGFSEAFF. V gene TRBV30 combines with J gene TRBJ1-1, with TRBD1 as a possible D gene (6 bases). Deletions cut 4 bases from V and 6 bases from J, with 15 bases between. From germline, CDR1 is GTSNPN and CDR2 SVGIG (reference sequence). The length of the CDR3 is 13 residues. The whole variable domain, filled in from reference TRBV30 and TRBJ1-1, reads SQTIHQWPATLVQPVGSPLSLECTVEGTSNPNLYWYRQAAGRGLQLLFYSVGIGQISSEVPQNLSASRPQDRQFILSSKKLLLSDSGFYLCAWTSRGFSEAFFGQGTRLTVV.

V is TRBV5-5 and J is TRBJ1-2; perhaps TRBD1 as D (5 bases). V dropped 3 bases and J dropped 2 bases, with 14 bases sitting between them. CDR3 length: 15 residues. Germline CDR1 and CDR2: SGHKS and YYEKEE (reference sequence). In DNA, the CDR3 is TGTGCCAGCAGCTCGCAGGGAAGGGGCAACTATGGCTACACCTTC. It is translated as CASSSQGRGNYGYTF. Looking up the rest from reference TRBV5-5 and TRBJ1-2 gives the full variable domain: DAGVTQSPTHLIKTRGQQVTLRCSPISGHKSVSWYQQVLGQGPQFIFQYYEKEERGRGNFPDRFSARQFPNYSSELNVNALLLGDSALYLCASSSQGRGNYGYTFGSGTRLTVV.

The CDR3, as DNA: TGCGCCAGCAGCCAAGAGCCCGGAGGTAGCGGGGCACCCCGTAGGCAGTTCTTC. It yields the protein CASSQEPGGSGAPRRQFF. This chain connects TRBV4-1 to TRBJ2-1; 8 bases line up with TRBD2. In germline, CDR1 is MGHRA, CDR2 YSYEKL. This CDR3 region has 18 residues. Losses at the gene ends were 0 bases for V and 12 bases for J; bases not matched to a gene: 19.

The genes are TRBV10-3 and TRBJ1-2; TRBD1 might be the D (6 bases). The V end was cut by 5 bases, the J end by 1 base, with 17 bases between. This CDR3 is 16 amino acids long. Germline loops: CDR1 ENHRY, CDR2 SYGVKD. The CDR3 DNA is TGTGCCATCAGTACGACCGACAGGACCGTTAACTATGGCTACACCTTC. Residues: CAISTTDRTVNYGYTF.

The chain carries TRBV27 and TRBJ2-1, with D possibly matching TRBD2 (6 bases). This CDR3 has 13 amino acids. Germline V gene lookup returns CDR1 MNHEY and CDR2 SMNVEV (reference sequence). Trimming left V 3 bases short and J 10 bases short, with 13 bases between. The CDR3 bases are TGTGCCAGCAGTTTGGCGGGATACGGCGAGCAGTTCTTC. Translated, it gives CASSLAGYGEQFF.

The chain has TRBV6-5 and TRBJ2-7; the match to TRBD2 covers 8 bases. CDR3 length: 15 residues. CDR1 is MNHEY and CDR2 is SVGAGI in the germline V gene. Trimming removed 2 bases from V and 3 bases from J; junction bases left unmatched: 6. The CDR3 spells CASSYSREGSYEQYF. The CDR3 DNA reads TGTGCCAGCAGTTACAGCCGGGAGGGAAGCTACGAGCAGTACTTC.

This chain connects TRBV5-1 to TRBJ2-7; a possible D gene is TRBD1 (6 bases). Germline CDR1 is SGHRS and CDR2 is YFSETQ. Trimming removed 0 bases at V and 3 bases at J, with 7 bases between. The CDR3 is 13 residues long. The CDR3: CASSLGDNYEQYF. The CDR3 bases are TGCGCCAGCAGCTTGGGGGACAACTACGAGCAGTACTTC.

The chain links TRBV30 to TRBJ2-1, with 11 bases aligning to TRBD1. V dropped 3 bases and J dropped 9; count of bases not matched to a gene: 10. The CDR3 loop spans 15 amino acids. The V gene's germline CDR1 is GTSNPN and CDR2 SVGIG (reference sequence). The DNA for the CDR3 is TGTGCCTGGAGGGCCGGGACAGGGGGAAGAATTGAGCAGTTCTTC. Residues: CAWRAGTGGRIEQFF.

The table lists this clone with a count of one. This sequence joins TRBV30 and TRBJ1-1; 7 nucleotides match TRBD1. Germline lookup yields CDR1 GTSNPN and CDR2 SVGIG (reference sequence). J gave up 1 base and V 5 bases, and 7 bases lay outside the gene matches. The CDR3 is made up of 14 amino acids. This chain's CDR3 is CAWGRGPENTEAFF. The CDR3 nucleotides are TGTGCCTGGGGTAGGGGGCCCGAGAACACTGAAGCTTTCTTT.

CDR3 nucleotides: TGTGCCAGCAGTGAAGTCACAGCCCGCACAGATACGCAGTATTTT. Protein: CASSEVTARTDTQYF. J is TRBJ2-3 and V is TRBV6-1; D uncertain. V lost 1 base and J lost 1, with 9 bases in between. Germline values: CDR1 MNHNS, CDR2 SASEGT. This CDR3 has 15 amino acids.

The chain carries TRBV7-2 and TRBJ1-1; TRBD1 is a possible D gene (6 bases). Deletions cut 4 bases from V and 1 base from J, with 13 bases between. The V gene's germline CDR1 is SGHTA and CDR2 FQGNSA. CDR3 size: 15 residues. The CDR3 here is CASSSAETGNTEAFF. The CDR3 DNA reads as TGTGCCAGCAGCTCCGCCGAGACAGGGAACACTGAAGCTTTCTTT.

The J gene is TRBJ1-1, the V gene TRBV4-3; D may be TRBD1 (6 bases). Trimming took off 1 base at V and 5 bases at J, with 11 bases between the two ends. CDR1 and CDR2 from the germline V gene are LGHNA and YSLEER. The CDR3 has 14 residues. The CDR3 protein is CASSQVHRDTEAFF. In nucleotides, the CDR3 is TGCGCCAGCAGCCAAGTCCACAGGGATACTGAAGCTTTCTTT.

The chain links TRBV6-1 to TRBJ2-7; 7 nucleotides align to TRBD1. After removal of 7 bases from V and 0 bases from J, the junction contained 6 bases not matched to a gene. The germline V gene encodes CDR1 MNHNS and CDR2 SASEGT. There are 14 residues in the CDR3. The CDR3 sequence is CASNTGVGSYEQYF. In DNA form, the CDR3 reads TGTGCCAGCAATACAGGGGTAGGCTCCTACGAGCAGTACTTC.

This sequence joins TRBV2 and TRBJ2-5, with 8 positions matching TRBD1. Trimming at V came to 2 bases and at J to 5 bases, leaving 7 bases not matched to a gene. This CDR3 has 15 residues. CDR1 and CDR2 from the germline V gene are SNHLY and FYNNEI. The CDR3 DNA sequence: TGTGCCAGCAGTGAACTGACAGGGGCGCTTGAGACCCAGTACTTC. Translating gives CASSELTGALETQYF.

The V call is TRBV10-1, the J call TRBJ2-5; 7 bases line up with TRBD1. This CDR3 has 16 residues. The junction had 11 bases not matched to a gene; V was cut back by 4 bases and J by 3 bases. Germline lookup yields CDR1 WNHNN and CDR2 SYGVQD (reference sequence). The CDR3 DNA reads TGCGCCAGCAGTGTTCGGACAGGCAACCTCAAAGAGACCCAGTACTTC. Its protein is CASSVRTGNLKETQYF.

This clone has more than one count but fewer than ten. This chain connects TRBV4-1 to TRBJ1-5; TRBD1 aligns across 10 bases. The V segment lost 4 bases and the J segment 4 bases; nucleotides outside the gene matches: 7. The CDR3 extends over 16 amino acids. CDR1 is MGHRA, CDR2 YSYEKL, per germline. For the CDR3, the DNA is TGCGCCAGCAGCCCGGGACAGGGGCGTAGGAATCAGCCCCAGCATTTT. Translating it yields CASSPGQGRRNQPQHF.

This clone was picked up one time. The genes are TRBV5-1 and TRBJ2-2; D is undetermined. The length of the CDR3 is 12 residues. V was trimmed by 0 bases and J by 6 bases, leaving 3 bases between them. The germline V gene has CDR1 SGHRS and CDR2 YFSETQ. The CDR3 DNA follows: TGCGCCAGCAGCTTGGTATCCGGGGAGCTGTTTTTT. Translated, it gives CASSLVSGELFF. The variable domain in full, with the rest retrieved from reference TRBV5-1 and TRBJ2-2, is KAGVTQTPRYLIKTRGQQVTLSCSPISGHRSVSWYQQTPGQGLQFLFEYFSETQRNKGNFPGRFSGRQFSNSRSEMNVSTLELGDSALYLCASSLVSGELFFGEGSRLTVL.

This clone appeared once. This chain links TRBV10-2 with TRBJ1-1; D not certain. The germline V gene has CDR1 WSHSY and CDR2 SAAADI. This CDR3 is 12 amino acids long. The V and J ends lost 2 bases and 5 bases respectively, with 6 bases between them. CDR3 loop: CASSEGRTEAFF. Written as DNA, the CDR3 is TGCGCCAGCAGTGAGGGGAGGACTGAAGCTTTCTTT.

The chain joins TRBV5-1 to TRBJ2-6; 9 bases map to TRBD1. The CDR3 is 17 amino acids. Germline-derived CDR1 and CDR2 are SGHRS and YFSETQ. V lost 2 bases and J lost 0; bases outside the gene matches: 3. The CDR3 DNA reads TGCGCCAGCAGCTTCGGGACAGGGATCTCTGGGGCCAACGTCCTGACTTTC. It encodes CASSFGTGISGANVLTF.

The chain links TRBV5-1 to TRBJ2-3; a possible D gene is TRBD2 (6 bases). Germline CDR1 and CDR2: SGHRS and YFSETQ. The CDR3 runs to 16 residues. Between the trimmed V and J ends, which lost 3 bases and 3 bases, there was a span of 17 bases. CDR3 sequence: CASSSGTGVGTDTQYF. CDR3 nucleotide sequence: TGCGCCAGCAGCTCCGGGACGGGAGTGGGTACAGATACGCAGTATTTT.

The chain uses TRBV7-9 and TRBJ2-1; weak D call: TRBD1 (6 bases). CDR3 length: 13 amino acids. The germline gives CDR1 SEHNR, CDR2 FQNEAQ (reference sequence). Trimming removed 3 bases from V and 7 bases from J, with 10 bases in between. The CDR3 spells CASSFQGRNEQFF. Here the CDR3 DNA reads TGTGCCAGCAGCTTTCAGGGGAGAAATGAGCAGTTCTTC.

The chain recombines TRBV7-3 with TRBJ2-2, with 7 bases matching TRBD1. CDR1 and CDR2 from the germline V gene are SGHTA and FQGTGA. The CDR3 has 14 residues. Unmatched junction bases numbered 4, after V lost 3 bases and J lost 6 bases. The CDR3 DNA sequence: TGTGCCAGCAGCTTTGGACAGGCCTCCGGGGAGCTGTTTTTT. It yields the protein CASSFGQASGELFF.

This chain connects TRBV15 to TRBJ2-1; D unclear. The CDR3 consists of 12 residues. CDR1 and CDR2 (germline): LNHNV, YYDKDF (reference sequence). V was cut by 5 bases and J by 8 bases, with 10 bases left in between. CDR3 in DNA: TGTGCCACCAGCTCTCGGTCGGATGAGCAGTTCTTC. Translation: CATSSRSDEQFF.